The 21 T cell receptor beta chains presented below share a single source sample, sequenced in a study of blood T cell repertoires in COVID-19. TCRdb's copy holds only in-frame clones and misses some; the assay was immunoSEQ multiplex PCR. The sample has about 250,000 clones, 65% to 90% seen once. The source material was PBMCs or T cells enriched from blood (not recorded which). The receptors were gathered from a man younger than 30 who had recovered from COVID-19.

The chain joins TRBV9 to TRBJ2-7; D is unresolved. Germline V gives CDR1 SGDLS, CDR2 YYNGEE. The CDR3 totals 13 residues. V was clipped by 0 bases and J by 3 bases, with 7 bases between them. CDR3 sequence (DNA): TGTGCCAGCAGCGTAGCCCCCAGCTACGAGCAGTACTTC. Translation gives CASSVAPSYEQYF.

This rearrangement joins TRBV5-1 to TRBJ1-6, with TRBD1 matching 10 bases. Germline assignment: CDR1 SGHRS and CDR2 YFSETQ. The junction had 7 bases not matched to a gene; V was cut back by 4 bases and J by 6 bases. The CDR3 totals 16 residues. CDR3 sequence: CASSPGTGAGNSPLHF. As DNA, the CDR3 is TGCGCCAGCAGCCCCGGGACAGGGGCGGGTAATTCACCCCTCCACTTT.

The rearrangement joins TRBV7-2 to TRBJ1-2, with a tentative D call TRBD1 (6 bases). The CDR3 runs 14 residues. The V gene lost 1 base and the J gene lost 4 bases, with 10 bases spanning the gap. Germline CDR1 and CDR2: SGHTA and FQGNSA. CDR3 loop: CASSLGDTGYGYTF. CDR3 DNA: TGTGCCAGCAGCTTAGGGGACACGGGCTATGGCTACACCTTC.

CDR3 nucleotide sequence: TGTGCCAGCAGTCCTAGCGGGAGGAACACCGGGGAGCTGTTTTTT. Translation gives CASSPSGRNTGELFF. The chain employs TRBV27 and TRBJ2-2; 10 nucleotides line up with TRBD2. In germline, CDR1 is MNHEY, CDR2 SMNVEV (reference sequence). This CDR3 region has 15 residues. The V segment lost 5 bases and the J segment 1 base; nucleotides outside the gene matches: 1.

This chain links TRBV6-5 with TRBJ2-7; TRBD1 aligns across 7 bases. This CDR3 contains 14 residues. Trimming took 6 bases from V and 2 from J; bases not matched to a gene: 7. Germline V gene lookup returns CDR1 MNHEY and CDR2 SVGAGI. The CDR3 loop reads CASSVLGQAYEQYF. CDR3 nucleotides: TGTGCCAGCAGCGTATTAGGACAGGCCTACGAGCAGTACTTC.

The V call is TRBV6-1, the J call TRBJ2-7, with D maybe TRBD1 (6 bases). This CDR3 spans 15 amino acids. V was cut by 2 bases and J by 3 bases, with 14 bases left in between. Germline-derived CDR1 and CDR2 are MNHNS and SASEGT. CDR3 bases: TGTGCCAGCAGTGAATCCTCGACAGGACGCTACGAGCAGTACTTC. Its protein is CASSESSTGRYEQYF.

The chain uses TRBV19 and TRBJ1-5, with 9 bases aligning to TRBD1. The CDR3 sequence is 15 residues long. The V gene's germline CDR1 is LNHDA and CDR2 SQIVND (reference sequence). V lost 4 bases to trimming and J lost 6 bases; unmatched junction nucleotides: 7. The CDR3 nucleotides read TGTGCCAGTAGTACTACCGGGACAGGGTTTCAGCCCCAGCATTTT. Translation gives CASSTTGTGFQPQHF.

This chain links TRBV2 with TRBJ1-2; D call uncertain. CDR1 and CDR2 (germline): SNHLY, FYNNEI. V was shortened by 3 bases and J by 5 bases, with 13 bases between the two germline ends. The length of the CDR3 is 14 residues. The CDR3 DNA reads TGTGCCAGCAGTGACGCACGTGAGCTTTATGGCTACACCTTC. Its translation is CASSDARELYGYTF.

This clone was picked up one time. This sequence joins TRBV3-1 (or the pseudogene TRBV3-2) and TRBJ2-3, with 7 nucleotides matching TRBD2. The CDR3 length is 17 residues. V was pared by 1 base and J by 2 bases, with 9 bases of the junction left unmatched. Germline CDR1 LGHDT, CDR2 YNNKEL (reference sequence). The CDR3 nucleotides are TGTGCCAGCAGCCAAGTAGGTCGCGGGGGACTCACAGATACGCAGTATTTT. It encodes CASSQVGRGGLTDTQYF.

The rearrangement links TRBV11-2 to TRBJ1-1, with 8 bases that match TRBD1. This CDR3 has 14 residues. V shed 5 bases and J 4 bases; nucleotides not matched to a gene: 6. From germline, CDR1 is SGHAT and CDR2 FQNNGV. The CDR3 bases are TGTGCCAGCAGCCCGACCACAGGGGGCACTGAAGCTTTCTTT. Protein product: CASSPTTGGTEAFF.

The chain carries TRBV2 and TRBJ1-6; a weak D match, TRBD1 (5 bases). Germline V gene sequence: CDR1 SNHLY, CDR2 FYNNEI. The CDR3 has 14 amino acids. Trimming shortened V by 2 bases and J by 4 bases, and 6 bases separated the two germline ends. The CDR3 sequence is CASSERGYNSPLHF. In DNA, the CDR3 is TGTGCCAGCAGTGAAAGGGGATATAATTCACCCCTCCACTTT.

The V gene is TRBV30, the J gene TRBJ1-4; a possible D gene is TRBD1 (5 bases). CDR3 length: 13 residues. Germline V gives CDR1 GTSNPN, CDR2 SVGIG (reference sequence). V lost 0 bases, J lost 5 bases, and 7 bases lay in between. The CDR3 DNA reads TGTGCCTGGAGTGTAGGGGCGAATGAAAAACTGTTTTTT. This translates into CAWSVGANEKLFF.

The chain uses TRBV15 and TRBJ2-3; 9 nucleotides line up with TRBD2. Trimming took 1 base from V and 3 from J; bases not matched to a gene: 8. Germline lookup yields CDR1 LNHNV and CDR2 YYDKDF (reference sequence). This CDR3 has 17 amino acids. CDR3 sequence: CATSRVDGLAGTDTQYF. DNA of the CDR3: TGTGCCACCAGCAGAGTGGATGGCCTAGCGGGGACAGATACGCAGTATTTT.

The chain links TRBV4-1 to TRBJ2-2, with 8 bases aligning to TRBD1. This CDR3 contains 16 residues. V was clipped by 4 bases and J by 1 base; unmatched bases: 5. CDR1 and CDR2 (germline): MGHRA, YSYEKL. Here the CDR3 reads CASSLAGQGNTGELFF. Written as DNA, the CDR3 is TGCGCCAGCAGCCTAGCCGGACAGGGGAACACCGGGGAGCTGTTTTTT.

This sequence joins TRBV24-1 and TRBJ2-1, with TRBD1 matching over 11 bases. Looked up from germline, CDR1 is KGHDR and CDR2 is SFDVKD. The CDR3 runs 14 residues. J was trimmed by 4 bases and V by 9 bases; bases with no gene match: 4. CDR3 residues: CATAGTGGYNEQFF. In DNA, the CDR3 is TGTGCCACCGCCGGGACAGGGGGTTACAATGAGCAGTTCTTC.

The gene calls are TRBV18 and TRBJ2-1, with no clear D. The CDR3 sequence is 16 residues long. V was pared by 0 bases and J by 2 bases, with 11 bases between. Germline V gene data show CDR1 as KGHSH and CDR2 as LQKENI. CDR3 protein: CASSPPTGSPYNEQFF. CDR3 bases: TGTGCCAGCTCACCACCTACGGGTAGTCCCTACAATGAGCAGTTCTTC.

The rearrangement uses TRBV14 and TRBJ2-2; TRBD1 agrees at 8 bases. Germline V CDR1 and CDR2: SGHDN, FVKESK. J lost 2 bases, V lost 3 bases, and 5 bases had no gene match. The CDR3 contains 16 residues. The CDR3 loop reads CASSHRTGINTGELFF. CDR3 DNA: TGTGCCAGCAGCCACCGGACAGGGATTAACACCGGGGAGCTGTTTTTT.

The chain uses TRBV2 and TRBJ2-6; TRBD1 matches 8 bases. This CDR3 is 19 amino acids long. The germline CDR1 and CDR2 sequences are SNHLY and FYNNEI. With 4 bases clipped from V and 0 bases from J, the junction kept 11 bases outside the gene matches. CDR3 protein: CASSGSPAGGYSGANVLTF. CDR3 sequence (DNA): TGTGCCAGCAGTGGGTCCCCGGCAGGGGGCTACTCTGGGGCCAACGTCCTGACTTTC.

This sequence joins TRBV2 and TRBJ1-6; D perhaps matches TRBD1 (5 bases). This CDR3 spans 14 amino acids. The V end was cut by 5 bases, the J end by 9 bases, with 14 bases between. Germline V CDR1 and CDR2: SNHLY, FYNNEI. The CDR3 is CASSLETVLSPLHF. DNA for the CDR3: TGTGCCAGCAGTCTGGAGACAGTCCTTTCACCCCTCCACTTT.

The CDR3 spells CASIVGGADSPLHF. The DNA for the CDR3 is TGTGCCAGCATAGTAGGGGGCGCTGATTCACCCCTCCACTTT. V usage is TRBV3-1 (or the pseudogene TRBV3-2) and J usage is TRBJ1-6; 7 bases fit TRBD1. Germline V gives CDR1 LGHDT, CDR2 YNNKEL (reference sequence). With 7 bases clipped from V and 8 bases from J, the junction kept 8 bases outside the gene matches. This CDR3 contains 14 residues.

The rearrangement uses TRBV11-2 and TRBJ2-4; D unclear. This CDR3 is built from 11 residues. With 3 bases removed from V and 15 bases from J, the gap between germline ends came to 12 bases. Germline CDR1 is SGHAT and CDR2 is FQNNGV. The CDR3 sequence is CASSFKGRRYF. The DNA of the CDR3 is TGTGCCAGCAGCTTTAAAGGCAGGCGGTACTTC.